This T cell receptor (beta chain) was recovered during a study of CD8 T cells in Susac syndrome. cDNA came from approximately 0.5 to 1 ug RNA primed by random hexamers. TCRdb reprocessed the immunoSEQ multiplex PCR reads via MiXCR and lists one record per CDR3 protein. The repertoire has some 100,000 distinct CDR3 sequences, about 92% of them found once; the top ten carry under 0.095%. From blood CD8+ and CD4+ T cells, the TCR beta chain was sequenced. V lost 0 bases to trimming and J lost 2 bases, with 10 bases between them. Per the germline V gene, CDR1 is LGHNA and CDR2 is YSLEER. The CDR3 is 16 residues long.

This TCR was sampled from a human donor with multiple sclerosis. The sequencing sample was made of CD4+ T cells from PBMCs. The chain joins TRBV4-3 to TRBJ1-4; D gene uncertain. The CDR3 coding sequence is TGCGCCAGCAGCCAAGATCTAACGGAGACTAATGAAAAACTGTTTTTT. Amino acid sequence: CASSQDLTETNEKLFF.